One and the same sample provided the 28 T cell receptor beta chains below, sequenced in a study of T cells in Graves' hyperthyroidism and ophthalmopathy. TCR beta CDR3 regions were amplified from RNA. The primer set for the first-round RT-PCR of the TCR CDR3 was HTBI. TCRdb reprocessed the multiplex PCR reads with MiXCR, giving one entry per CDR3 protein. The table shows approximately 640,000 distinct CDR3 sequences, with roughly 16% occurring only once. Sequenced input: blood. All receptors come from a woman in her thirties with Graves' hyperthyroidism.

This clonotype was counted only a few times. The chain carries TRBV20-1 and TRBJ2-7, with 10 nucleotides matching TRBD2. CDR1 and CDR2 from the germline V gene are DFQATT and SNEGSKA (reference sequence). The CDR3 spans 16 residues. The V segment lost 5 bases and the J segment 4 bases; nucleotides outside the gene matches: 14. As DNA, the CDR3 is TGCAGTGCTGTCCCCATCAGCGGGAGGGCCGTGTACGAGCAGTACTTC. Translation: CSAVPISGRAVYEQYF.

About this clonotype itself: Being one base from a much bigger clone, this may be a read error. J is TRBJ2-6 and V is TRBV7-2; D is undetermined. CDR1 and CDR2 from the germline V gene are SGHTA and FQGNSA. The ends were cut back, 7 bases at V and 3 bases at J, with 13 bases in the middle. This CDR3 region has 15 residues. The CDR3 sequence: CASTSLGFGANVLTF. Here the CDR3 DNA reads TGTGCCAGCACCTCGTTGGGTTTTGGGGCCAACGTCCTGACTTTC.

The rearrangement joins TRBV27 to TRBJ1-2; TRBD1 agrees at 10 bases. The CDR3 is 15 amino acids. Germline loops: CDR1 MNHEY, CDR2 SMNVEV (reference sequence). The J segment lost 5 bases and the V segment lost 5 bases, leaving 8 bases of the junction unmatched. CDR3 in DNA: TGTGCCAGCAGTCCGTCGACAGGGGGCCGTTATGGCTACACCTTC. The encoded protein is CASSPSTGGRYGYTF.

This clonotype was detected many times. The chain uses TRBV20-1 and TRBJ2-7; D ambiguous. Germline V CDR1 and CDR2: DFQATT, SNEGSKA (reference sequence). The CDR3 contains 11 residues. V lost 1 base and J lost 0, with 1 base in between. The CDR3 coding sequence is TGCAGTGCTAGAGTCTCCTACGAGCAGTACTTC. It codes for CSARVSYEQYF.

Only a few counts were recorded for this clonotype. This rearrangement joins TRBV5-4 to TRBJ2-7, with 13 bases matching TRBD2. The V gene's germline CDR1 is SGHNT and CDR2 YYREEE (reference sequence). There are 12 residues in the CDR3. V trimming: 9 bases; J trimming: 9 bases; junction bases outside the gene matches: 6. The CDR3 loop is CATGTSGNVQYF. The CDR3 DNA sequence: TGTGCCACCGGGACTAGCGGGAATGTGCAGTACTTC.

This clonotype turned up a few times. CDR3 in DNA: TGTGCCAGTAGTATTTGGGGTTCTTGGACCAAAAACATTCAGTACTTC. Translation: CASSIWGSWTKNIQYF. The gene calls are TRBV19 and TRBJ2-4; D not resolved. With 3 bases removed from V and 2 bases from J, the gap between germline ends came to 14 bases. Per germline, CDR1 LNHDA and CDR2 SQIVND (reference sequence). The CDR3 sequence is 16 residues long.

This clonotype was seen many times. DNA of the CDR3: TGTGCCAGCAGCTTAGAGCTTAGCGGCCTCCACGAGCAGTACTTC. This encodes CASSLELSGLHEQYF. The chain links TRBV11-2 to TRBJ2-7, with a tentative D call TRBD2 (6 bases). Between the trimmed V and J ends, which lost 0 bases and 5 bases, there was a span of 14 bases. CDR1 is SGHAT, CDR2 FQNNGV, per germline. This CDR3 region has 15 residues.

This clonotype was seen repeatedly, ten times or more. This chain uses TRBV28 with TRBJ2-3; D possibly corresponds to TRBD2 (5 bases). The CDR3 consists of 14 residues. Germline values: CDR1 MDHEN, CDR2 SYDVKM. V shed 8 bases and J shed 5 bases, with 17 bases lying between them. DNA of the CDR3: TGTGCCAGCTTATCGACGAGGGATCAAGATACGCAGTATTTT. It is translated as CASLSTRDQDTQYF.

This clonotype was recorded a few times. The chain employs TRBV19 and TRBJ1-1; D unclear. Germline assignment: CDR1 LNHDA and CDR2 SQIVND (reference sequence). V was clipped by 7 bases and J by 0 bases, with 21 bases between them. The CDR3 covers 17 residues. The CDR3 DNA reads TGTGCCAGTATTATGGGTGGATACCTTAACATGAACACTGAAGCTTTCTTT. Protein: CASIMGGYLNMNTEAFF.

Ten or more counts support this clonotype. This chain links TRBV13 with TRBJ2-2, with 7 bases matching TRBD1. There are 19 residues in the CDR3. Germline CDR1 and CDR2: PRHDT and FYEKMQ (reference sequence). Trimming at V came to 4 bases and at J to 0 bases, leaving 14 bases not matched to a gene. DNA for the CDR3: TGTGCCAGCAGCTCCCGGGACAGCGCTTATATTCCGAACACCGGGGAGCTGTTTTTT. This gives the protein CASSSRDSAYIPNTGELFF.

The chain has TRBV24-1 and TRBJ2-2; 15 nucleotides line up with TRBD2. Germline V gene lookup returns CDR1 KGHDR and CDR2 SFDVKD. The CDR3 is 19 amino acids. J was trimmed by 3 bases and V by 3 bases; bases with no gene match: 7. CDR3 loop: CATSDLGLAGGPDTGELFF. The CDR3 bases are TGTGCCACCAGTGATCTAGGACTAGCGGGAGGGCCGGACACCGGGGAGCTGTTTTTT.

This clonotype was recorded at least ten times. V gene TRBV7-8 combines with J gene TRBJ2-1, with D perhaps matching TRBD1 (5 bases). V shed 5 bases and J shed 7 bases, with 12 bases lying between them. Germline CDR1 is SGHVS and CDR2 is FQNEAQ. This CDR3 has 13 amino acids. The CDR3 coding sequence is TGTGCCAGCAGCACCAGGGATCCAAATGAGCAGTTCTTC. This codes for CASSTRDPNEQFF.

A few counts support this clonotype. The rearrangement links TRBV29-1 to TRBJ2-2; 8 nucleotides match TRBD1. This CDR3 has 16 residues. V lost 6 bases, J lost 0 bases, and 9 bases stayed unmatched. CDR1 is SQVTM, CDR2 ANQGSEA, per germline. DNA for the CDR3: TGCAGCGTCAGGACAGGGCTAGCTTCGAACACCGGGGAGCTGTTTTTT. Translated: CSVRTGLASNTGELFF.

Only a few counts were recorded for this clonotype. A single base separates this from a much larger clone, so it may be a read error. J is TRBJ2-7 and V is TRBV28; perhaps D is TRBD1 or TRBD2 (5 bases each). The germline V and J ends were trimmed by 5 bases and 2 bases, with 19 bases remaining between them. The CDR3 length is 16 residues. The V gene's germline CDR1 is MDHEN and CDR2 SYDVKM. CDR3 sequence: CASSLPPGRTPYEQYF. The CDR3 DNA reads as TGTGCCAGCAGTCTCCCTCCGGGACGGACGCCCTACGAGCAGTACTTC.

In this sample, this clonotype turned up many times. V gene TRBV7-9 combines with J gene TRBJ1-1; D is unclear. V dropped 2 bases and J dropped 1 base, with 11 bases sitting between them. The V gene's germline CDR1 is SEHNR and CDR2 FQNEAQ (reference sequence). This CDR3 comprises 15 residues. For the CDR3, the DNA is TGTGCCAGCAGCTTATTAGCGGCCGGGAACACTGAAGCTTTCTTT. Its protein product is CASSLLAAGNTEAFF.

This clonotype was recorded many times. This chain joins TRBV7-3 and TRBJ2-5; TRBD1 agrees at 9 bases. There are 13 residues in the CDR3. J lost 3 bases, V lost 5 bases, and 1 base had no gene match. Germline-derived CDR1 and CDR2 are SGHTA and FQGTGA. The CDR3 DNA sequence: TGTGCCAGCAGCCGGGACAGGGAAGAGACCCAGTACTTC. It codes for CASSRDREETQYF.

The genes are TRBV9 and TRBJ2-2; no firm D call. Trimming cost V 3 bases and J 5 bases, with 14 bases left between them. There are 15 residues in the CDR3. Germline lookup yields CDR1 SGDLS and CDR2 YYNGEE. The chain's CDR3 is CASSGEKSETGELFF. CDR3 in DNA: TGTGCCAGCAGCGGAGAAAAGAGCGAAACCGGGGAGCTGTTTTTT.

This sequence joins TRBV3-1 and TRBJ2-7; weak D call: TRBD2 (5 bases). The CDR3 is made up of 13 amino acids. Germline loops: CDR1 LGHDT, CDR2 YNNKEL (reference sequence). The V and J ends lost 2 bases and 4 bases respectively, with 9 bases between them. The CDR3 bases are TGTGCCAGCAGCCAACCCCCGGGGTACGAGCAGTACTTC. The encoded protein is CASSQPPGYEQYF.

This clonotype has at least ten counts. This chain connects TRBV6-2 or TRBV6-3 to TRBJ2-1, with 8 bases identical to TRBD2. The CDR3 runs 14 residues. Germline V CDR1 and CDR2: MNHEY, SVGEGT. After removal of 7 bases from V and 5 bases from J, the junction contained 7 bases not matched to a gene. CDR3 protein: CASNLAGSNNEQFF. CDR3 DNA sequence: TGTGCCAGCAACTTAGCGGGATCGAACAATGAGCAGTTCTTC.

This clonotype was seen more than once but under ten times. The chain employs TRBV14 and TRBJ2-7, with TRBD1 matching 10 bases. Germline-derived CDR1 and CDR2 are SGHDN and FVKESK. The V segment lost 4 bases and the J segment 3 bases; nucleotides outside the gene matches: 6. This CDR3 is 15 amino acids long. The CDR3 DNA sequence: TGTGCCAGCAGCCTTTCCCGGGACAGGGGCTACGAGCAGTACTTC. As protein: CASSLSRDRGYEQYF.

This clonotype has at least ten counts. V usage is TRBV28 and J usage is TRBJ1-1, with D tentatively TRBD1 (5 bases). Looked up from germline, CDR1 is MDHEN and CDR2 is SYDVKM. This CDR3 has 11 residues. The V end was cut by 5 bases, the J end by 7 bases, with 8 bases between. The DNA of the CDR3 is TGTGCCAGCAGTCCCGACAGTGAAGCTTTCTTT. This gives the protein CASSPDSEAFF. Full variable domain (missing parts from reference TRBV28 and TRBJ1-1): DVKVTQSSRYLVKRTGEKVFLECVQDMDHENMFWYRQDPGLGLRLIYFSYDVKMKEKGDIPEGYSVSREKKERFSLILESASTNQTSMYLCASSPDSEAFFGQGTRLTVV.

Concerning this clonotype itself: It may be a read error: a sequence one base away is much more abundant. J is TRBJ2-7 and V is TRBV3-1; D gene uncertain. Per the germline V gene, CDR1 is LGHDT and CDR2 is YNNKEL (reference sequence). The CDR3 consists of 16 residues. CDR3 nucleotide sequence: TGTGCCAGCAGTGATTGGGTTTCCCACTCATTCAGCGAGCAGTGCTTC. It encodes CASSDWVSHSFSEQCF.

Turning to this clonotype: A single base separates this from a much larger clone, so it may be a read error. The J gene is TRBJ2-1, the V gene TRBV9; TRBD2 agrees at 8 bases. CDR3 size: 17 residues. Germline V gene sequence: CDR1 SGDLS, CDR2 YYNGEE. The CDR3 loop is CVSSVRLALSSYNEQFF. CDR3 bases: TGTGTCAGCAGCGTACGACTAGCGCTGAGCTCCTACAATGAGCAGTTCTTC.

This rearrangement joins TRBV20-1 to TRBJ2-7, with 13 bases matching TRBD2. Losses at the gene ends were 8 bases for V and 2 bases for J; bases not matched to a gene: 12. This CDR3 comprises 16 residues. Germline CDR1 is DFQATT and CDR2 is SNEGSKA (reference sequence). CDR3 nucleotides: TGCAGTCCCAGCAGGGGCGGACTAGCGGGAGCCTACGAGCAGTACTTC. Amino acids: CSPSRGGLAGAYEQYF.

This clonotype was seen repeatedly, ten times or more. This sequence joins TRBV18 and TRBJ2-3, with TRBD1 identical over 10 bases. V lost 5 bases, J lost 1 base, and 3 bases stayed unmatched. The CDR3 runs to 15 residues. The V gene's germline CDR1 is KGHSH and CDR2 LQKENI. The CDR3 region has the DNA TGTGCCAGCTCAAGAGGGACAGGGGGCACAGATACGCAGTATTTT. Protein product: CASSRGTGGTDTQYF.

This clonotype was seen a handful of times. J is TRBJ1-2 and V is TRBV2; weak D call: TRBD1 (5 bases). V shed 2 bases and J shed 5 bases, with 18 bases lying between them. The CDR3 is 16 amino acids. CDR1 and CDR2 from the germline V gene are SNHLY and FYNNEI. The CDR3, as DNA: TGTGCCAGCAGTGAACGGGGCAGTAACAGTATTTATGGCTACACCTTC. This gives the protein CASSERGSNSIYGYTF.

This clonotype showed up just a few times. Since a much larger clone is just one base distant, this may be a read error. The chain uses TRBV12-3 or TRBV12-4 and TRBJ2-7, with no clear D. The CDR3 extends over 15 amino acids. Here the CDR3 reads CARSYVQSQTYEQYF. The CDR3 DNA reads as TGTGCCCGCAGTTACGTCCAGTCCCAGACCTACGAGCAGTACTTC.

V gene TRBV4-1 combines with J gene TRBJ2-7, with D possibly TRBD1 on 5 matching bases. The CDR3 is 15 amino acids. V was clipped by 3 bases and J by 0 bases, with 12 bases between them. Looked up from germline, CDR1 is MGHRA and CDR2 is YSYEKL. The CDR3 reads CASSQPKTASYEQYF. CDR3 DNA sequence: TGCGCCAGCAGCCAGCCAAAGACAGCCTCCTACGAGCAGTACTTC.